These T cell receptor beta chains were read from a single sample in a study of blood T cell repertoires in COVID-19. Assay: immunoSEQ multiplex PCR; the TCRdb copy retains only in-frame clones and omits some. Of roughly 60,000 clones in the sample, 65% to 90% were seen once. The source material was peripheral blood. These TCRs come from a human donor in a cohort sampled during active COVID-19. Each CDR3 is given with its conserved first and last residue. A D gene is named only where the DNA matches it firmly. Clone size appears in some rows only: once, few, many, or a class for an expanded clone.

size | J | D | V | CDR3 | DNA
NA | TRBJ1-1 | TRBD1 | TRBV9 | CASSVAGRGSTEAFF | TGTGCCAGCAGCGTAGCCGGCAGGGGGAGCACTGAAGCTTTCTTT
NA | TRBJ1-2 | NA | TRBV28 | CASRLANYGYTF | TGTGCCAGCAGACTTGCTAACTATGGCTACACCTTC
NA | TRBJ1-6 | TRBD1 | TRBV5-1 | CASSPGTGDGDSPLHF | TGCGCCAGCAGCCCAGGGACAGGGGACGGGGATTCACCCCTCCACTTT
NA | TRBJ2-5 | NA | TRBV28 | CASSLAAAQETQYF | TGTGCCAGCAGTTTAGCGGCAGCACAAGAGACCCAGTACTTC
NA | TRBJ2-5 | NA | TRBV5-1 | CASAYTGQETQYF | TGCGCCAGCGCATATACCGGGCAAGAGACCCAGTACTTC
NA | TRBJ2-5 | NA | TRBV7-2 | CASSLVGQETQYF | TGTGCCAGCAGCTTAGTCGGTCAAGAGACCCAGTACTTC
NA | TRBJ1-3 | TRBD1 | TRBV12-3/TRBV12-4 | CATDRGGNTIYF | TGTGCCACAGACAGGGGAGGAAACACCATATATTTT
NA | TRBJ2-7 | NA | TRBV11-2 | CASSLRTSGSYEQYF | TGTGCCAGCAGCCTCCGGACGTCGGGATCCTACGAGCAGTACTTC
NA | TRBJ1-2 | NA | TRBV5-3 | CARSLGYTF | TGTGCCAGAAGCCTAGGCTACACCTTC
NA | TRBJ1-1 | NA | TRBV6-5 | CASTISSGVTFEAFF | TGTGCCAGCACCATATCCTCCGGGGTGACTTTTGAAGCTTTCTTT
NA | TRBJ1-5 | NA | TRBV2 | CASSPQIQLNQPQHF | TGTGCCAGCAGCCCACAGATACAGCTTAATCAGCCCCAGCATTTT
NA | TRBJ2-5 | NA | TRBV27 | CASSSSEGRRETQYF | TGTGCCAGCAGTTCCTCGGAGGGCCGACGGGAGACCCAGTACTTC
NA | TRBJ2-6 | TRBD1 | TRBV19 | CASSIPGTGALSGANVLTF | TGTGCCAGTAGTATACCAGGGACAGGGGCTCTCTCTGGGGCCAACGTCCTGACTTTC
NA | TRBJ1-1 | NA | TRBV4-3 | CASSQAGQEAFF | TGCGCCAGCAGCCAAGCAGGACAGGAAGCTTTCTTT
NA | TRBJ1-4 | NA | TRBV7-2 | CASSLRGSNEKLFF | TGTGCCAGCAGCTTGCGGGGCTCTAATGAAAAACTGTTTTTT
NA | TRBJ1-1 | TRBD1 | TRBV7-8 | CASSLQQGGTEAFF | TGTGCCAGCAGCTTGCAACAGGGGGGCACTGAAGCTTTCTTT
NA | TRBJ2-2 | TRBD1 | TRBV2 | CASSATPTGAAGELFF | TGTGCCAGCAGCGCAACCCCGACAGGGGCCGCCGGGGAGCTGTTTTTT
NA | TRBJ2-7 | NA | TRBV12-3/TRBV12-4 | CASSLEHVEQYF | TGTGCCAGCAGTTTAGAACACGTCGAGCAGTACTTC
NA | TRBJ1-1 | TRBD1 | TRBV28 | CASSSDRDGEAFF | TGTGCCAGCAGTTCGGACAGGGATGGTGAAGCTTTCTTT
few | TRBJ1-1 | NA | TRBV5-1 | CASSLDSLNTEAFF | TGCGCCAGCAGCTTAGACAGCTTGAACACTGAAGCTTTCTTT
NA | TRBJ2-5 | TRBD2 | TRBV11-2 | CASSRTSGQETQYF | TGTGCCAGCAGCCGGACTAGCGGTCAAGAGACCCAGTACTTC
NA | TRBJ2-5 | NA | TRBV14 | CASSQDHWRQETQYF | TGTGCCAGCAGCCAAGATCATTGGAGACAAGAGACCCAGTACTTC
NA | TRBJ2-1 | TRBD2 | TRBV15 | CATRLAGPFEQFF | TGTGCCACTCGACTAGCGGGGCCGTTCGAGCAGTTCTTC
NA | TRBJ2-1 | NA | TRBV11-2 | CASSLGASEGGFF | TGTGCCAGCAGCTTAGGAGCCTCTGAAGGCGGGTTCTTC
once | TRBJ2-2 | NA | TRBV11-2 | CASSLISGATGELFF | TGTGCCAGCAGCTTGATTTCGGGAGCCACCGGGGAGCTGTTTTTT
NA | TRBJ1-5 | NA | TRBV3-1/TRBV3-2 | CASSQNRESQPQHF | TGTGCCAGCAGCCAAAACAGGGAAAGTCAGCCCCAGCATTTT
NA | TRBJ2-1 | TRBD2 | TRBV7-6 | CASSLRLAANEQFF | TGTGCCAGCAGCTTAAGACTAGCAGCCAATGAGCAGTTCTTC
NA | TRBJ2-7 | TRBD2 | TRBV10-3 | CAISEPQRGGHEQYF | TGTGCCATCAGTGAGCCGCAAAGGGGAGGGCACGAGCAGTACTTC
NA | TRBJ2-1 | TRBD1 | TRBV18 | CASSPSTGGVNEQFF | TGTGCCAGCTCACCGTCGACAGGGGGTGTTAATGAGCAGTTCTTC
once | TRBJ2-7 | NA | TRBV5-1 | CASRLVPSSYEQYF | TGCGCCAGCAGGTTGGTACCTAGCTCCTACGAGCAGTACTTC
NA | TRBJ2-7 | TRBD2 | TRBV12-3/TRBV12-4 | CASSLGGGTSGSF | TGTGCCAGCAGTTTAGGGGGGGGGACTAGCGGGAGTTTC
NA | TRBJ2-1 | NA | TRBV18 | CASSATGNEQFF | TGTGCCAGCTCAGCGACAGGTAATGAGCAGTTCTTC
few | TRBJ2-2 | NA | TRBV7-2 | CASSSYLLTGELFF | TGTGCCAGCAGCTCCTACTTACTGACCGGGGAGCTGTTTTTT
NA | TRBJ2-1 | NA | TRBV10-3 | CAISRGGDNEQFF | TGTGCCATCAGCAGGGGAGGGGACAATGAGCAGTTCTTC
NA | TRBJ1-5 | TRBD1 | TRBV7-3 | CASSLRGTGGNQPQHF | TGTGCCAGCAGCTTAAGGGGAACAGGGGGCAATCAGCCCCAGCATTTT
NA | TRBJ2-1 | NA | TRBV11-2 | CASSLRGSYNEQFF | TGTGCCAGCAGCTTAAGGGGGTCCTACAATGAGCAGTTCTTC
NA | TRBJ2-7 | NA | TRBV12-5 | CASGAPGVYEQYF | TGTGCTAGTGGTGCCCCAGGGGTCTACGAGCAGTACTTC
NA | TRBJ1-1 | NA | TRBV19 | CASSIWGQRNTEAFF | TGTGCCAGTAGTATATGGGGGCAGCGGAACACTGAAGCTTTCTTT
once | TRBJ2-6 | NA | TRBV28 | CASSSLGANVLTF | TGTGCCAGCAGTTCTTTGGGGGCCAACGTCCTGACTTTC
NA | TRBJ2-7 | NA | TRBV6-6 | CASSYDGQTYEQYF | TGTGCCAGCAGTTACGACGGACAGACCTACGAGCAGTACTTC
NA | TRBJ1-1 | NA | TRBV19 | CASTRTQLDTEAFF | TGTGCCAGTACCCGAACCCAGTTGGACACTGAAGCTTTCTTT
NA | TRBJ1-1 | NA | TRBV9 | CASSSRNGNTEAFF | TGTGCCAGCAGCTCACGTAACGGGAACACTGAAGCTTTCTTT
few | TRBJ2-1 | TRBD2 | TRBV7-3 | CASSSTSDNEQFF | TGTGCCAGCAGCTCAACTAGCGACAATGAGCAGTTCTTC
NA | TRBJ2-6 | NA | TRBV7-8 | CASSSWQVAASGANVLTF | TGTGCCAGCAGCTCCTGGCAGGTGGCAGCCTCTGGGGCCAACGTCCTGACTTTC
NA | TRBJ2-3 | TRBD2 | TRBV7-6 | CASSPRTSGSSDTQYF | TGTGCCAGCAGTCCAAGGACTAGCGGGAGCTCAGATACGCAGTATTTT
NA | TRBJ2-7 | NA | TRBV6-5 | CASGDRSYEQYF | TGTGCCAGCGGAGACAGGTCGTACGAGCAGTACTTC
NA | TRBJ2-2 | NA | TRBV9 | CASSEQGRNGELFF | TGTGCCAGCAGCGAACAGGGTCGGAACGGGGAGCTGTTTTTT
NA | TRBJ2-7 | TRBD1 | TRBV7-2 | CASSLLQGDDEQYF | TGTGCCAGCAGCTTATTACAGGGGGACGACGAGCAGTACTTC
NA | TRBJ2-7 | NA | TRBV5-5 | CASSSAGYEQYF | TGTGCCAGCAGCTCGGCGGGGTACGAGCAGTACTTC
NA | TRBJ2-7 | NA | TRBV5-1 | CASSLNSLGSREQYF | TGCGCCAGCAGCTTGAACAGCTTGGGTAGTAGGGAGCAGTACTTC
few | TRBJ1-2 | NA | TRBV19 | CASSIDATGYGYTF | TGTGCCAGTAGTATAGATGCGACAGGATATGGCTACACCTTC
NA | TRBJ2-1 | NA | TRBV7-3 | CASSWNRDNEQFF | TGTGCCAGCAGCTGGAACAGAGACAATGAGCAGTTCTTC
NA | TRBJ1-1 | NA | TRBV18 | CASSQVGGEAFF | TGTGCCAGCTCACAAGTCGGTGGTGAAGCTTTCTTT
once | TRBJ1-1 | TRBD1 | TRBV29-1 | CSADPGTGGEAFF | TGCAGCGCTGACCCTGGGACAGGGGGCGAAGCTTTCTTT
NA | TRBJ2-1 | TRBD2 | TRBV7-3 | CASSFRGEAKQFF | TGTGCCAGCAGCTTTCGGGGGGAGGCCAAGCAGTTCTTC
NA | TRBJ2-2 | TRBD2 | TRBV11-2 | CASSLKRGGELFF | TGTGCCAGCAGCTTAAAGCGGGGCGGGGAGCTGTTTTTT
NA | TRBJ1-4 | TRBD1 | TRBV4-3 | CASSQGRGTSEKLFF | TGCGCCAGCAGCCAAGGCAGGGGGACGAGTGAAAAACTGTTTTTT
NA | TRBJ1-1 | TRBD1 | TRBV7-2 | CASSPQGGVTEAFF | TGTGCCAGCAGCCCCCAAGGGGGCGTCACTGAAGCTTTCTTT
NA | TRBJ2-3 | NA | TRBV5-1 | CASSRPTGAVDTQYF | TGCGCCAGCAGCCGCCCAACGGGAGCGGTAGATACGCAGTATTTT
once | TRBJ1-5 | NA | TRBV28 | CASSLTGMQPQHF | TGTGCCAGCAGTTTAACAGGGATGCAGCCCCAGCATTTT